The T cell receptor beta chain described here comes from a study of blood T cell repertoires in COVID-19. The CDR3 length is 14 residues. Germline V gives CDR1 SGHTA, CDR2 FQGNSA. V shed 0 bases and J 4 bases; nucleotides not matched to a gene: 0. Only in-frame clones appear in the TCRdb table, and some are missing; sequencing was by immunoSEQ multiplex PCR. The table shows some 220,000 clones, with 65% to 85% occurring only once. The receptor's source is a woman aged 60 to 75 with acute or convalescent COVID-19. The specimen sequenced was peripheral blood. The chain joins TRBV7-2 to TRBJ2-1; 7 bases map to TRBD2. CDR3 bases: TGTGCCAGCAGCTTAGCGGGGGGGTACAATGAGCAGTTCTTC. It translates to CASSLAGGYNEQFF. Full variable domain (remainder filled in from reference TRBV7-2 and TRBJ2-1): GAGVSQSPSNKVTEKGKDVELRCDPISGHTALYWYRQSLGQGLEFLIYFQGNSAPDKSGLPSDRFSAERTGGSVSTLTIQRTQQEDSAVYLCASSLAGGYNEQFFGPGTRLTVL.